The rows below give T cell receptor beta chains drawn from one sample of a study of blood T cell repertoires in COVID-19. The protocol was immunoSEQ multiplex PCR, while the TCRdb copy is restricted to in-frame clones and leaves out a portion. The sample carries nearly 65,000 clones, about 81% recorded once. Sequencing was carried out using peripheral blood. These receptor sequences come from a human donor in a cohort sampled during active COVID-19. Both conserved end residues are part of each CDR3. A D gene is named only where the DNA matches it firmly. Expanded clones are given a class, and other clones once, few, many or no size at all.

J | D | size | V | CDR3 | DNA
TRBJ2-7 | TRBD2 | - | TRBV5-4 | CASSLALASGAYEQYF | TGTGCCAGCAGCTTGGCCTTGGCTAGCGGGGCCTACGAGCAGTACTTC
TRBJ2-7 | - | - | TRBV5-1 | CASSSPYSVPGGVHEQYF | TGCGCCAGCAGCTCCCCTTACTCTGTCCCAGGAGGAGTCCACGAGCAGTACTTC
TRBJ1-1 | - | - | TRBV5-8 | CASSLAAEAFF | TGTGCCAGCAGCTTGGCCGCTGAAGCTTTCTTT
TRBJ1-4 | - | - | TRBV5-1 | CASSWGLATNEKLFF | TGCGCCAGCAGCTGGGGACTGGCAACTAATGAAAAACTGTTTTTT
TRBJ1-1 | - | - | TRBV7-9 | CASASSGGMNTEAFF | TGTGCCAGCGCGTCCTCAGGAGGGATGAACACTGAAGCTTTCTTT
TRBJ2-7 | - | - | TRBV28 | CASSSNQRAIYEQYF | TGTGCCAGCAGTTCTAATCAGCGGGCCATCTACGAGCAGTACTTC
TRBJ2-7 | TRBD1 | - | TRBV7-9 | CASSIPGQAYEQYF | TGTGCCAGCAGCATTCCGGGACAGGCTTACGAGCAGTACTTC
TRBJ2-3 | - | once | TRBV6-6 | CASSHRFSGTNPTRGDTQYF | TGTGCCAGCAGTCACCGGTTTAGCGGGACCAACCCGACCAGGGGGGATACGCAGTATTTT
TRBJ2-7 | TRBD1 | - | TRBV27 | CASSLTGDYEQYF | TGTGCCAGCAGTTTAACAGGGGACTACGAGCAGTACTTC
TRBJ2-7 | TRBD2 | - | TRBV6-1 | CASSELAGALNEQYF | TGTGCCAGCAGTGAATTGGCGGGAGCTCTGAACGAGCAGTACTTC
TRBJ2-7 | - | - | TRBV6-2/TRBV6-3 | CASSRVYVYEQYF | TGTGCCAGCAGTCGTGTATATGTCTACGAGCAGTACTTC
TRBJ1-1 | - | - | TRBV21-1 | CASSKGGTGVTEAFF | TGTGCCAGCAGCAAAGGGGGGACAGGGGTCACTGAAGCTTTCTTT
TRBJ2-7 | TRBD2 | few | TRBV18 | CASSPGLAGAVYEQYF | TGTGCCAGCTCACCGGGGCTAGCGGGCGCCGTCTACGAGCAGTACTTC
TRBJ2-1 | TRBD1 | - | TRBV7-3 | CASSLGGTGSYNEQFF | TGTGCCAGCAGCTTAGGAGGGACAGGCTCCTACAATGAGCAGTTCTTC
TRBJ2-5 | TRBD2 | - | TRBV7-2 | CASTGPRLADSYAETQYF | TGTGCCAGCACCGGTCCAAGACTAGCGGATTCCTATGCGGAGACCCAGTACTTC
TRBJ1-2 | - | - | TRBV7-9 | CASSRLADNPNYGYTF | TGTGCCAGCAGCCGGCTGGCTGACAATCCAAACTATGGCTACACCTTC
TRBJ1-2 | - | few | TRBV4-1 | CASSSRTVNYGYTF | TGCGCCAGCAGCTCGAGAACAGTTAACTATGGCTACACCTTC